The 28 T cell receptor beta chains below all came from one sample that was sequenced in a study of immune characterization of retroperitoneal liposarcoma. TCRdb ran MiXCR on the PCR reads and lists one entry per CDR3 protein. The sample contains around 5,000 distinct CDR3 sequences, roughly 34% of which appear only once. Sequencing used tumor tissue. These receptors were obtained from a female donor with retroperitoneal liposarcoma.

This clonotype was recorded at least ten times. The chain uses TRBV6-1 and TRBJ2-3; possible D gene TRBD1, 6 bases. The CDR3 has 15 residues. Germline assignment: CDR1 MNHNS and CDR2 SASEGT. The germline V and J ends were trimmed by 5 bases and 8 bases, with 20 bases remaining between them. This chain's CDR3 is CASSPGEGVRGTQYF. The CDR3 DNA follows: TGTGCCAGCAGTCCCGGCGAGGGGGTACGGGGTACGCAGTATTTT.

On this clonotype itself: This may be a read error: a much more frequent sequence differs by one nucleotide. The rearrangement uses TRBV6-8 and TRBJ2-1; 8 nucleotides agree with TRBD2. CDR1 and CDR2 (germline): MNHGY, SAAAGT. The CDR3 runs 13 residues. The CDR3 DNA is TGTGCCAGCAGTTACGAGCGGGAGACTGAGCAGCTCTTC. This gives the protein CASSYERETEQLF.

This clonotype was observed a few times. The CDR3 coding sequence is TGTGCCAGCAGTGCTGGTAGGACAGGGGATAATTCACCCCTCCACTTT. It encodes CASSAGRTGDNSPLHF. This sequence joins TRBV6-1 and TRBJ1-6, with 9 bases aligning to TRBD1. Trimming cost V 4 bases and J 5 bases; bases outside gene matches: 6. The germline gives CDR1 MNHNS, CDR2 SASEGT. There are 16 residues in the CDR3.

In its sample, this clonotype is medium-sized. This rearrangement joins TRBV7-3 to TRBJ2-3; D not certain. V was trimmed by 2 bases and J by 1 base, leaving 7 bases between them. This CDR3 region has 14 residues. Germline CDR1 SGHTA, CDR2 FQGTGA. CDR3 nucleotide sequence: TGTGCCAGCAGCTTAGTAGGAGGCACAGATACGCAGTATTTT. Translating gives CASSLVGGTDTQYF.

This clonotype was seen repeatedly, ten times or more. This chain joins TRBV6-1 and TRBJ1-5, with no clear D. CDR1 MNHNS and CDR2 SASEGT come from the germline V gene. The V end lost 4 bases, the J end lost 9 bases, and 7 bases lay between the germline ends. This CDR3 is 11 amino acids long. This chain's CDR3 is CASSAPGPQHF. The CDR3 nucleotides read TGTGCCAGCAGTGCCCCGGGGCCCCAGCATTTT.

This chain connects TRBV7-6 to TRBJ2-1, with D uncertain. Between the trimmed V and J ends, which lost 1 base and 5 bases, there was a span of 9 bases. The CDR3 runs 14 residues. Germline lookup yields CDR1 SGHVS and CDR2 FNYEAQ. DNA of the CDR3: TGTGCCAGCAGCTTAGGCGGACCGAACAATGAGCAGTTCTTC. Translated, it gives CASSLGGPNNEQFF.

Judged by abundance, this clonotype is medium-sized. This chain connects TRBV12-3 or TRBV12-4 to TRBJ2-1; D is perhaps TRBD1 (6 bases). V was clipped by 4 bases and J by 3 bases, with 13 bases between them. The CDR3 is made up of 15 amino acids. The CDR3, as DNA: TGTGCCAGCAGTTACCGGGACACCGTCTACAATGAGCAGTTCTTC. Its protein is CASSYRDTVYNEQFF.

A note on this clonotype: One junction end disagrees with the germline gene, perhaps due to a read error. This chain links TRBV5-1 with TRBJ1-1; weak D call: TRBD1 (6 bases). The V gene's germline CDR1 is SGHRS and CDR2 YFSETQ. CDR3 length: 13 residues. CDR3 amino acids: CASALRGDTEALF. CDR3 bases: TGCGCCAGCGCTTTGAGGGGGGACACTGAAGCTTTATTT.

This clonotype is medium-sized (0.01 to 0.1%). CDR3 DNA sequence: TGTGCCAGCAGCTTAATCAAACAGTTTCCAGTCTCCTACAATGAGCAGTTCTTC. The encoded protein is CASSLIKQFPVSYNEQFF. The rearrangement joins TRBV7-2 to TRBJ2-1; no reliable D call. The germline V gene encodes CDR1 SGHTA and CDR2 FQGNSA. The V and J ends lost 2 bases and 0 bases respectively, with 17 bases between them. The CDR3 contains 18 residues.

The sample holds many counts of this clonotype. The V and J genes are TRBV6-1 and TRBJ2-1; D may be TRBD1 or TRBD2 (5 bases each). The J call is uncertain, as TRBJ2-7 better fits the DNA end. CDR3 length: 13 residues. In germline, CDR1 is MNHNS, CDR2 SASEGT. In nucleotides, the CDR3 is TGTGCCAGCAGGACGGGGCCCGCCTACGAGCAGTACTTC. It translates to CASRTGPAYEQYF.

The CDR3 coding sequence is TGCAGCGTGTTCGGAAATGAGCAGTTCTTC. It is translated as CSVFGNEQFF. The chain recombines TRBV29-1 with TRBJ2-1; D not certain. This CDR3 has 10 amino acids. Germline assignment: CDR1 SQVTM and CDR2 ANQGSEA. Trimming removed 6 bases at V and 7 bases at J, with 7 bases between.

In this sample, this clonotype turned up many times. The rearrangement links TRBV6-1 to TRBJ1-4; 7 positions match TRBD1. The CDR3 is 17 amino acids. V shed 1 base and J 0 bases; nucleotides not matched to a gene: 5. Per the germline V gene, CDR1 is MNHNS and CDR2 is SASEGT. The CDR3 sequence is CASSEGTGAATNEKLFF. The CDR3 DNA reads TGTGCCAGCAGTGAAGGGACAGGTGCTGCAACTAATGAAAAACTGTTTTTT.

This rearrangement joins TRBV7-3 to TRBJ2-1; no definite D call. The CDR3 spans 15 residues. Trimming took 1 base from V and 2 from J, leaving 9 bases between them. Looked up from germline, CDR1 is SGHTA and CDR2 is FQGTGA. CDR3 protein: CASSLSPNTYNEQFF. The DNA of the CDR3 is TGTGCCAGCAGCTTAAGCCCGAACACCTACAATGAGCAGTTCTTC.

There are many counts of this clonotype. The rearrangement uses TRBV7-2 and TRBJ2-1, with D perhaps matching TRBD1 (5 bases). V dropped 5 bases and J dropped 13 bases, with 18 bases sitting between them. CDR1 SGHTA and CDR2 FQGNSA come from the germline V gene. The CDR3 totals 13 residues. The CDR3 protein is CASSLGQGQTQFF. The CDR3 DNA reads TGTGCCAGCAGCCTGGGGCAGGGCCAGACCCAGTTCTTC.

The J gene is TRBJ2-1, the V gene TRBV7-6; no clear D. The CDR3 has 14 amino acids. V lost 3 bases and J 9 bases, leaving 15 bases between the germline ends. The germline V gene has CDR1 SGHVS and CDR2 FNYEAQ. Here the CDR3 reads CASSFNEARIEQFF. DNA of the CDR3: TGTGCCAGCAGCTTTAACGAAGCGCGGATTGAGCAGTTCTTC.

The rearrangement links TRBV6-1 to TRBJ2-1; D may be TRBD2 (5 bases). The CDR3 is made up of 16 amino acids. V was shortened by 6 bases and J by 8 bases, with 23 bases between the two germline ends. Per the germline V gene, CDR1 is MNHNS and CDR2 is SASEGT. The CDR3 nucleotides read TGTGCCAGCAGCCCCGCGAGCTTGGGAGAGGTGGATGAGCAGTTCTTC. This sequence encodes CASSPASLGEVDEQFF.

This clonotype appeared many times. The rearrangement uses TRBV6-1 and TRBJ2-5; the match to TRBD1 covers 7 bases. Gene TRBJ2-7 matches the end of the DNA better, so the J call may be wrong. Germline CDR1 is MNHNS and CDR2 is SASEGT. The CDR3 spans 12 residues. This chain's CDR3 is CARIGQANEQYF. The CDR3 DNA is TGTGCCAGAATCGGACAGGCCAACGAGCAGTACTTC.

By share, this clonotype counts as medium-sized. The chain links TRBV27 to TRBJ2-7, with 9 bases identical to TRBD2. The CDR3 covers 14 residues. Trimming took 8 bases from V and 4 from J; bases not matched to a gene: 9. Germline CDR1 MNHEY, CDR2 SMNVEV (reference sequence). The CDR3 DNA reads as TGTGCCAGCGGCTCCAAGCGGGGGGCGTACGAGCAGTACTTC. This codes for CASGSKRGAYEQYF.

This clonotype has just a few counts. The CDR3 region is CASSLTTSTGELFF. CDR3 bases: TGTGCCAGCAGCCTCACGACTAGTACGGGGGAGCTGTTTTTT. This chain connects TRBV3-1 to TRBJ2-2; D is possibly TRBD2 (6 bases). The CDR3 contains 14 residues. The ends were cut back, 4 bases at V and 8 bases at J, with 14 bases in the middle. Germline V lookup: CDR1 LGHDT, CDR2 YNNKEL (reference sequence). The full variable domain, with the rest looked up from reference TRBV3-1 and TRBJ2-2, is DTAVSQTPKYLVTQMGNDKSIKCEQNLGHDTMYWYKQDSKKFLKIMFSYNNKELIINETVPNRFSPKSPDKAHLNLHINSLELGDSAVYFCASSLTTSTGELFFGEGSRLTVL.

The chain combines TRBV6-1 with TRBJ2-2; D may be TRBD1 (5 bases). V gave up 7 bases and J gave up 0 bases, with 6 bases separating them. The length of the CDR3 is 13 residues. Looked up from germline, CDR1 is MNHNS and CDR2 is SASEGT. This CDR3 reads CASKGSNTGELFF. DNA of the CDR3: TGTGCCAGCAAGGGGTCGAACACCGGGGAGCTGTTTTTT.

Note on this clonotype: The missing conserved phenylalanine or tryptophan at the end of this CDR3 makes a read error likely. This rearrangement joins TRBV7-8 to TRBJ2-1; tentatively, D is TRBD2 (6 bases). The end of the DNA fits TRBJ2-5 better, so the J call may be wrong. The CDR3 is 17 amino acids. Germline V gene data show CDR1 as SGHVS and CDR2 as FQNEAQ. The CDR3 DNA follows: TGTGCCAGCAGCGTGCGAGCTGTCCGGGAGTTAGAAGAGACCCAGTACTTA. Protein: CASSVRAVRELEETQYL.

The V and J genes are TRBV6-6 and TRBJ2-7; weak D call: TRBD1 (5 bases). The germline V and J ends were trimmed by 6 bases and 3 bases, with 15 bases remaining between them. CDR3 length equals 14 residues. CDR1 MNHNY and CDR2 SVGAGI come from the germline V gene (reference sequence). CDR3 region: CASSPRQGLYEQYF. The CDR3 DNA follows: TGTGCCAGCAGCCCCCGCCAGGGTCTCTACGAGCAGTACTTC.

In this sample, this clonotype turned up a few times. This chain connects TRBV7-2 to TRBJ2-7; D possibly corresponds to TRBD2 (6 bases). Germline CDR1 and CDR2: SGHTA and FQGNSA. The CDR3 is made up of 13 amino acids. The germline V and J ends were trimmed by 1 base and 6 bases, with 10 bases remaining between them. CDR3 loop: CASSLGFGSEQYF. The CDR3 DNA sequence: TGTGCCAGCAGCTTAGGTTTCGGGAGCGAGCAGTACTTC.

The CDR3 sequence: CASSPLVGSEKLFF. CDR3 bases: TGTGCCAGCAGCCCCCTGGTGGGCAGTGAAAAACTGTTTTTT. V is TRBV6-1 and J is TRBJ1-4; D call uncertain. The V gene's germline CDR1 is MNHNS and CDR2 SASEGT. The V gene lost 6 bases and the J gene lost 7 bases, with 15 bases spanning the gap. This CDR3 is 14 amino acids long.

This clonotype was counted at least ten times. The rearrangement joins TRBV6-6 to TRBJ1-2, with 9 bases matching TRBD1. The germline CDR1 and CDR2 sequences are MNHNY and SVGAGI (reference sequence). The ends lost 2 bases at V and 6 bases at J; junction bases unmatched: 4. The CDR3 sequence is 14 residues long. The CDR3 DNA reads as TGTGCCAGCAGTTACGGACAGGGGATCGATGGCTACACCTTC. Translating gives CASSYGQGIDGYTF.

By sample fraction, this clonotype is medium-sized (0.01 to 0.1%). This sequence joins TRBV6-7 and TRBJ2-1, with a weak D call TRBD1 (6 bases). The J call may be incorrect, as the DNA end agrees better with TRBJ2-5. TRBV6-7 is an ORF for which the function is uncertain. The CDR3 sequence is 15 residues long. The CDR3 spells CASSYKRTDKRTQYF. The CDR3 DNA sequence: TGTGCCAGCAGTTACAAACGGACAGACAAGAGGACCCAGTACTTC.

This clonotype has a count of ten or more. One junction end disagrees with the germline gene, perhaps due to a read error. The gene calls are TRBV6-1 and TRBJ2-5; the D is unclear. There are 13 residues in the CDR3. Looked up from germline, CDR1 is MNHNS and CDR2 is SASEGT. CDR3 nucleotides: TGTGCCAGCAGCTCCCGACCCCAAGGGACCCAGTACTTC. It is translated as CASSSRPQGTQYF.

This clonotype was recorded only once. The gene calls are TRBV28 and TRBJ2-5, with 10 nucleotides matching TRBD1. The DNA end is more similar to TRBJ2-7, so the J call may be wrong. CDR1 and CDR2 (germline): MDHEN, SYDVKM. This CDR3 region has 15 residues. The CDR3 here is CASTLPGQGTYEQYF. CDR3 DNA sequence: TGTGCCAGCACCTTACCGGGACAGGGGACGTACGAGCAGTACTTC.